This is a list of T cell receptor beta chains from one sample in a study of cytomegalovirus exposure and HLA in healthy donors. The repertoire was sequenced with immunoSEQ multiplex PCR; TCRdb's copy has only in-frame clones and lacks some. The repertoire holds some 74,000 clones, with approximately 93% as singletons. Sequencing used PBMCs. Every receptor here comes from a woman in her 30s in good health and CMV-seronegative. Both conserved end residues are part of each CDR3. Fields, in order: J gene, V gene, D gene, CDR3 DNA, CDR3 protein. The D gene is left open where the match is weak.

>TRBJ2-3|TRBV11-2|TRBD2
TGTGCCAGCAGCTTGTCTGTGGGACTAGCGGTTCCGCGGACGCAGTATTTT
CASSLSVGLAVPRTQYF
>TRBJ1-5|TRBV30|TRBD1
TGTGCCTGGAGTGGGACAGGGTTGGGAAATCAGCCCCAGCATTTT
CAWSGTGLGNQPQHF
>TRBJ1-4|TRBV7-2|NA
TGTGCCAGCAGCTTAGCGATCGGGGGAGATGAAAAACTGTTTTTT
CASSLAIGGDEKLFF
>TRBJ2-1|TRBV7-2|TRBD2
TGTGCCAGCAGCTTAGGTAGCGGGAACGAGCAGTTCTTC
CASSLGSGNEQFF
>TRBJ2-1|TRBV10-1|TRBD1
TGCGCCAGCAGTGAGGGGGACAGAGACACCTACAATGAGCAGTTCTTC
CASSEGDRDTYNEQFF
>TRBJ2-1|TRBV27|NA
TGTGCCAGCAGTTTATACGGACTAACCAATGAGCAGTTCTTC
CASSLYGLTNEQFF
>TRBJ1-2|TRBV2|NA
TGTGCCAGCAGCCGAATGACAGCGAACTATGGCTACACCTTC
CASSRMTANYGYTF
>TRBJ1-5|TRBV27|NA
TGTGCCAGCAGTTTTGGGCAGAATCAGCCCCAGCATTTT
CASSFGQNQPQHF
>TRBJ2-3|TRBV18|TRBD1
TGTGCCAGCTCACTCGACAGGGCATCCACAGATACGCAGTATTTT
CASSLDRASTDTQYF
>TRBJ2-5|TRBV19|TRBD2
TGTGCCAGTAGTACCGACGGTGGACTAGCGGGGGGGCCTGTTTATCGACGGGAGACCCAGTACTTC
CASSTDGGLAGGPVYRRETQYF
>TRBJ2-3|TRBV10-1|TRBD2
TGCGCCAGCAGTGCCCTAGCGGGAGGTTTCACAGATACGCAGTATTTT
CASSALAGGFTDTQYF
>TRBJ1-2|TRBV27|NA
TGTGCCAGCGGCTGGTCATCGGGTACCTATGGCTACACCTTC
CASGWSSGTYGYTF
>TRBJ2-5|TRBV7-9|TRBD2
TGTGCCAGCAGCCCCAAGTTAGCGGGGGGTAAAGAGACCCAGTACTTC
CASSPKLAGGKETQYF
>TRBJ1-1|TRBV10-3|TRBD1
TGTGCCATCAGCCTTGACAGGGGGAGTGAAGCTTTCTTT
CAISLDRGSEAFF
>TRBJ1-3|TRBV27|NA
TGTGCCAGCAGTGAGGAGGGCTTTTTCTCTGGAAACACCATATATTTT
CASSEEGFFSGNTIYF